The 26 T cell receptor beta chains below all came from one sample that was sequenced in a study of T-cell reconstitution after alpha-beta-depleted transplantation in children. Unique molecular identifiers tagged the TCRbeta library. Each CDR3 protein is one row after TCRdb ran MiXCR on the PCR reads. The sample includes fewer than 550,000 distinct CDR3 sequences, approximately 10% of them seen just once. The sample was PBMCs, mostly from graft donor cells, taken 180 days after TCRalphabeta/CD19-depleted stem cell transplant. The receptors here all came from a female patient aged 2 to 10 who had a stem cell transplant for aplastic anemia, so the T cells may come from the graft donor.

On this clonotype itself: At one boundary the junction diverges from the germline segment, which might be a read error. V and J are TRBV28 and TRBJ1-1, with D unclear. Germline assignment: CDR1 MDHEN and CDR2 SYDVKM. CDR3 size: 12 residues. DNA of the CDR3: TGTGCCACCAGTTGGGGATACACTGAAGCTTTCTTT. It encodes CATSWGYTEAFF.

The chain couples TRBV15 to TRBJ2-2; no reliable D call. The ends were cut back, 1 base at V and 5 bases at J, with 8 bases in the middle. Germline V gives CDR1 LNHNV, CDR2 YYDKDF (reference sequence). The CDR3 has 14 amino acids. CDR3 region: CATSRVGGTGELFF. DNA for the CDR3: TGTGCCACCAGCAGAGTCGGTGGAACCGGGGAGCTGTTTTTT.

The sample holds a few counts of this clonotype. V and J are TRBV19 and TRBJ1-5; D is ambiguous. The V and J ends lost 3 bases and 0 bases respectively, with 12 bases between them. The germline gives CDR1 LNHDA, CDR2 SQIVND (reference sequence). The CDR3 runs 16 residues. CDR3 nucleotide sequence: TGTGCCAGTAGTATCTCCGGGGATCTTAGCAATCAGCCCCAGCATTTT. Protein product: CASSISGDLSNQPQHF.

The chain carries TRBV10-3 and TRBJ1-5; unclear D gene. V shed 0 bases and J shed 0 bases, with 6 bases lying between them. Germline V lookup: CDR1 ENHRY, CDR2 SYGVKD. This CDR3 is built from 15 residues. DNA of the CDR3: TGTGCCATCAGTGAGTCTCCGTATAGCAATCAGCCCCAGCATTTT. It specifies CAISESPYSNQPQHF.

The chain links TRBV7-9 to TRBJ2-2; possibly TRBD2 for D (7 bases). Germline assignment: CDR1 SEHNR and CDR2 FQNEAQ (reference sequence). The CDR3 totals 15 residues. V was pared by 3 bases and J by 4 bases, with 12 bases between. The CDR3 coding sequence is TGTGCCAGCAGCTTCGGGGGGCCCCCCACCGGGGAGCTGTTTTTT. Protein: CASSFGGPPTGELFF.

This chain connects TRBV11-2 to TRBJ2-2; D is perhaps TRBD1 (6 bases). CDR3 length: 14 residues. Germline loops: CDR1 SGHAT, CDR2 FQNNGV. The V gene lost 2 bases and the J gene lost 6 bases, with 10 bases spanning the gap. CDR3 protein: CASSLYRVPGELFF. CDR3 sequence (DNA): TGTGCCAGCAGCTTATACAGGGTCCCCGGGGAGCTGTTTTTT.

J is TRBJ2-1 and V is TRBV5-1; 8 positions agree with TRBD1. CDR1 is SGHRS, CDR2 YFSETQ, per germline. This CDR3 is 14 amino acids long. The V gene end was trimmed by 0 bases and the J gene end by 10 bases; junction bases not matched to a gene: 6. In nucleotides, the CDR3 is TGCGCCAGCAGCTTGGGAGGACAGGGTCGGGAGCAGTTCTTC. Its protein is CASSLGGQGREQFF.

This chain uses TRBV6-5 with TRBJ1-5; no clear D. V dropped 2 bases and J dropped 3 bases, with 5 bases sitting between them. The CDR3 length is 13 residues. Germline V gene sequence: CDR1 MNHEY, CDR2 SVGAGI. CDR3 amino acids: CASSYGDNQPQHF. CDR3 bases: TGTGCCAGCAGTTACGGGGACAATCAGCCCCAGCATTTT.

This clonotype was detected only a few times. The chain joins TRBV10-3 to TRBJ1-2, with 7 bases matching TRBD1. There are 14 residues in the CDR3. CDR1 and CDR2 (germline): ENHRY, SYGVKD. The ends lost 6 bases at V and 2 bases at J; junction bases unmatched: 6. The CDR3 protein is CAISRPDRNYGYTF. The CDR3 DNA sequence: TGTGCCATCAGCAGACCGGACAGGAACTATGGCTACACCTTC.

This rearrangement joins TRBV7-9 to TRBJ2-3, with 7 bases fitting TRBD1. With 5 bases clipped from V and 6 bases from J, the junction kept 8 bases outside the gene matches. The CDR3 has 14 amino acids. The germline gives CDR1 SEHNR, CDR2 FQNEAQ (reference sequence). CDR3 loop: CASSAEGATDTQYF. The CDR3 nucleotides are TGTGCCAGCAGCGCCGAGGGGGCCACGGATACGCAGTATTTT.

V and J are TRBV7-2 and TRBJ1-6, with 10 positions matching TRBD1. The CDR3 is 16 amino acids. V was clipped by 6 bases and J by 14 bases; unmatched bases: 16. Germline V gives CDR1 SGHTA, CDR2 FQGNSA. CDR3 in amino acids: CASSLLPSGTGDSLHF. DNA for the CDR3: TGTGCCAGCAGTTTACTCCCTTCCGGGACAGGGGATTCCCTCCACTTT.

The J gene is TRBJ2-3, the V gene TRBV3-1, with 9 bases lining up with TRBD2. CDR3 length: 16 residues. The germline V gene has CDR1 LGHDT and CDR2 YNNKEL (reference sequence). V shed 1 base, J shed 2 bases, and the junction held 4 bases outside the gene matches. Here the CDR3 DNA reads TGTGCCAGCAGCCAAGTCTTAGCGGGGGTCACAGATACGCAGTATTTT. It translates to CASSQVLAGVTDTQYF.

This clonotype was detected ten times or more. The chain links TRBV10-2 to TRBJ2-1, with unresolved D. From germline, CDR1 is WSHSY and CDR2 SAAADI. CDR3 size: 14 residues. Trimming took off 2 bases at V and 0 bases at J, with 5 bases between the two ends. Here the CDR3 reads CASSERSSYNEQFF. CDR3 in DNA: TGCGCCAGCAGTGAGAGGAGCTCCTACAATGAGCAGTTCTTC.

Concerning this clonotype itself: A read error may explain this, as a much larger clone is one base away. Lacking the conserved final phenylalanine or tryptophan, this CDR3 likely reflects a read error. The chain links TRBV7-2 to TRBJ2-3; TRBD1 might be the D (5 bases). From germline, CDR1 is SGHTA and CDR2 FQGNSA. The CDR3 runs to 17 residues. V dropped 2 bases and J dropped 4 bases, with 19 bases sitting between them. The CDR3 sequence: CASSLSQIQGSSDTQYL. CDR3 DNA: TGTGCCAGCAGCTTATCGCAGATCCAGGGATCGTCAGATACGCAGTATTTG.

This clonotype was picked up a small number of times. The CDR3 protein is CASSIFYGTEAFF. CDR3 coding DNA: TGTGCCAGCAGCATTTTCTATGGCACTGAAGCTTTCTTT. This chain connects TRBV7-2 to TRBJ1-1; D not resolved. There are 13 residues in the CDR3. Trimming cost V 5 bases and J 4 bases, with 11 bases left between them. The germline V gene encodes CDR1 SGHTA and CDR2 FQGNSA.

The sample holds a few counts of this clonotype. The chain is built from TRBV24-1 and TRBJ2-5; 9 nucleotides line up with TRBD2. V gave up 0 bases and J gave up 1 base; unmatched junction bases: 2. Germline loops: CDR1 KGHDR, CDR2 SFDVKD. The CDR3 has 16 residues. CDR3 residues: CATSDLASGAQETQYF. The DNA of the CDR3 is TGTGCCACCAGTGATTTGGCTAGCGGGGCCCAAGAGACCCAGTACTTC.

This clonotype was seen many times. The CDR3 DNA follows: TGTGCCAGCAGCGTAACTAGCGGGACAGCAGATACGCAGTATTTT. Its protein is CASSVTSGTADTQYF. V gene TRBV9 combines with J gene TRBJ2-3, with 10 bases fitting TRBD2. Germline values: CDR1 SGDLS, CDR2 YYNGEE. The CDR3 has 15 residues. Trimming at V came to 1 base and at J to 4 bases, leaving 3 bases not matched to a gene. The full variable domain, completed using reference TRBV9 and TRBJ2-3, is DSGVTQTPKHLITATGQRVTLRCSPRSGDLSVYWYQQSLDQGLQFLIQYYNGEERAKGNILERFSAQQFPDLHSELNLSSLELGDSALYFCASSVTSGTADTQYFGPGTRLTVL.

Many counts were recorded for this clonotype. The rearrangement joins TRBV3-1 to TRBJ2-1; 9 bases fit TRBD2. V trimming: 0 bases; J trimming: 10 bases; junction bases outside the gene matches: 10. The CDR3 sequence is 16 residues long. Germline CDR1 is LGHDT and CDR2 is YNNKEL (reference sequence). For the CDR3, the DNA is TGTGCCAGCAGCCAAGATCCTAGCGGGGTCGATTGCGAGCAGTTCTTC. This codes for CASSQDPSGVDCEQFF.

This clonotype has a count of ten or more. This chain links TRBV29-1 with TRBJ2-3; possible D gene TRBD2, 6 bases. Deletions cut 7 bases from V and 0 bases from J, with 17 bases between. The CDR3 totals 15 residues. The germline CDR1 and CDR2 sequences are SQVTM and ANQGSEA. The CDR3 is CSARPRGSSTDTQYF. CDR3 sequence (DNA): TGCAGCGCCAGACCCCGGGGGTCTAGCACAGATACGCAGTATTTT.

In this sample, this clonotype turned up a few times. The chain uses TRBV11-2 and TRBJ1-1; D is uncertain. The V gene's germline CDR1 is SGHAT and CDR2 FQNNGV. The CDR3 contains 13 residues. Trimming removed 2 bases from V and 10 bases from J, with 14 bases in between. CDR3 coding DNA: TGTGCCAGCAGCTTAAGTGCGACTCGAGGAGCTTTCTTT. It specifies CASSLSATRGAFF.

This clonotype was detected a few times. CDR3 nucleotide sequence: TGTGCCAGCAGCCCTATAGCGGGACCCTCGGGTAAGCAGTTCTTC. Its protein is CASSPIAGPSGKQFF. This chain connects TRBV7-7 to TRBJ2-1, with 8 bases matching TRBD2. The CDR3 spans 15 residues. V lost 5 bases and J lost 11; bases outside the gene matches: 14. Germline assignment: CDR1 SSHAT and CDR2 FNYEAQ (reference sequence).

This clonotype occurred a few times. The rearrangement links TRBV7-9 to TRBJ2-7, with 13 bases identical to TRBD2. J lost 0 bases, V lost 5 bases, and 7 bases had no gene match. The CDR3 sequence is 17 residues long. Germline CDR1 and CDR2: SEHNR and FQNEAQ (reference sequence). The CDR3 DNA follows: TGTGCCAGCAGCCCGGGACTAGCGGGACCGAGCTCCTACGAGCAGTACGTC. Translated, it gives CASSPGLAGPSSYEQYV.

This clonotype was seen a few times. The genes are TRBV20-1 and TRBJ2-7; 10 bases match TRBD1. Germline CDR1 is DFQATT and CDR2 is SNEGSKA (reference sequence). The CDR3 loop spans 14 amino acids. With 5 bases clipped from V and 0 bases from J, the junction kept 4 bases outside the gene matches. CDR3 bases: TGCAGTGCTGCCCGGGACAGGGGCTCCTACGAGCAGTACTTC. It is translated as CSAARDRGSYEQYF.

The sample holds a few counts of this clonotype. This sequence joins TRBV5-1 and TRBJ2-1; 14 bases are shared with TRBD2. This CDR3 spans 14 amino acids. J gave up 9 bases and V 4 bases, and 3 bases lay outside the gene matches. CDR1 SGHRS and CDR2 YFSETQ come from the germline V gene. CDR3 in amino acids: CASSPGTSGGEQFF. CDR3 in DNA: TGCGCCAGCAGCCCGGGGACTAGCGGGGGTGAGCAGTTCTTC.

The DNA for the CDR3 is TGTGCCAGCAGCTTGTTGACTGCTGAGCAGTTCTTC. Amino acid sequence: CASSLLTAEQFF. The chain joins TRBV5-5 to TRBJ2-1; D call uncertain. Trimming shortened V by 1 base and J by 9 bases, and 8 bases separated the two germline ends. CDR1 SGHKS and CDR2 YYEKEE come from the germline V gene (reference sequence). The CDR3 is 12 residues long.

This clonotype was observed at least ten times. The V and J genes are TRBV29-1 and TRBJ2-1; D unresolved. V shed 5 bases and J shed 1 base, with 12 bases lying between them. The germline CDR1 and CDR2 sequences are SQVTM and ANQGSEA. This CDR3 region has 14 residues. CDR3 loop: CSVPPLGSYNEQFF. The CDR3 nucleotides are TGCAGCGTTCCCCCCCTAGGGTCCTACAATGAGCAGTTCTTC.